The 21 T cell receptor beta chains below come from one sample, sequenced in a study of CD8 T cells in Susac syndrome. With random hexamers, reverse transcription was performed on about 0.45 to 1 ug of RNA. MiXCR, applied by TCRdb to the immunoSEQ multiplex PCR reads, yields one record per CDR3 protein. The sample contains about 280,000 distinct CDR3 sequences, approximately 84% of which appear only once. Sequencing was carried out using CD8+ T cells from PBMCs. These receptors came from a human donor with multiple sclerosis.

The chain has TRBV5-4 and TRBJ2-5, with D tentatively TRBD1 or TRBD2 (5 bases each). Germline V gene sequence: CDR1 SGHNT, CDR2 YYREEE (reference sequence). The CDR3 consists of 17 residues. V was pared by 2 bases and J by 4 bases, with 21 bases between. Here the CDR3 reads CASSFDPGPTTAETQYF. CDR3 nucleotides: TGTGCCAGCAGCTTTGACCCGGGACCCACGACCGCAGAGACCCAGTACTTC.

The chain is built from TRBV20-1 and TRBJ2-5; 7 bases are shared with TRBD2. Trimming removed 6 bases from V and 5 bases from J; junction bases left unmatched: 6. CDR1 and CDR2 (germline): DFQATT, SNEGSKA (reference sequence). This CDR3 has 12 amino acids. CDR3 amino acids: CSAISGKETQYF. The CDR3 region has the DNA TGCAGTGCCATCAGCGGGAAGGAGACCCAGTACTTC.

V usage is TRBV28 and J usage is TRBJ1-1; no reliable D call. V was shortened by 3 bases and J by 6 bases, with 8 bases between the two germline ends. CDR1 is MDHEN, CDR2 SYDVKM, per germline. The CDR3 covers 12 residues. The DNA of the CDR3 is TGTGCCAGCAGTTTTAGCGAGTCTGAAGCTTTCTTT. Amino acids: CASSFSESEAFF.

The rearrangement joins TRBV15 to TRBJ2-1, with TRBD1 matching over 9 bases. Unmatched junction bases numbered 7, after V lost 1 base and J lost 9 bases. CDR1 and CDR2 from the germline V gene are LNHNV and YYDKDF (reference sequence). This CDR3 has 15 amino acids. CDR3 nucleotide sequence: TGTGCCACCAGCAGAGTTTTTGGGACAGGGACTGAGCAGTTCTTC. Its protein is CATSRVFGTGTEQFF.

The chain couples TRBV23-1 to TRBJ2-3; perhaps TRBD2 as D (6 bases). TRBV23-1 is an ORF, and what it does is uncertain. Deletions cut 2 bases from V and 2 bases from J, with 11 bases between. CDR3 length equals 15 residues. The CDR3 coding sequence is TGCGCCAGCAGTCAACGGGGGAGGAACACAGATACGCAGTATTTT. Its translation is CASSQRGRNTDTQYF.

This clonotype was observed a single time. The gene calls are TRBV10-3 and TRBJ1-1; D remains unclear. The CDR3 covers 12 residues. CDR1 is ENHRY and CDR2 is SYGVKD in the germline V gene. Trimming took off 6 bases at V and 8 bases at J, with 13 bases between the two ends. Here the CDR3 DNA reads TGTGCCATCAGAGTTGACAAGGCCGAAGCTTTCTTT. This gives the protein CAIRVDKAEAFF.

This sequence joins TRBV13 and TRBJ2-7; 9 positions match TRBD1. The CDR3 extends over 14 amino acids. Germline CDR1 is PRHDT and CDR2 is FYEKMQ (reference sequence). J was trimmed by 5 bases and V by 4 bases; bases with no gene match: 6. CDR3 sequence: CASSYGTGSDEQYF. The CDR3 nucleotides read TGTGCCAGCAGCTACGGGACAGGGTCGGACGAGCAGTACTTC.

The rearrangement links TRBV5-5 to TRBJ2-3, with D maybe TRBD1 (6 bases). Trimming removed 3 bases from V and 14 bases from J, with 25 bases in between. The CDR3 sequence is 15 residues long. Germline CDR1 is SGHKS and CDR2 is YYEKEE (reference sequence). CDR3 protein: CASSWKPGWTVARYF. In DNA form, the CDR3 reads TGTGCCAGCAGCTGGAAACCCGGTTGGACAGTGGCTAGGTATTTT.

V is TRBV28 and J is TRBJ2-7; D not certain. V lost 2 bases, J lost 2 bases, and 7 bases lay in between. Germline-derived CDR1 and CDR2 are MDHEN and SYDVKM. This CDR3 is built from 13 residues. CDR3 amino acids: CASSLVTAYEQYF. For the CDR3, the DNA is TGTGCCAGCAGTTTAGTCACGGCCTACGAGCAGTACTTC. The whole variable domain, filled in from reference TRBV28 and TRBJ2-7, reads DVKVTQSSRYLVKRTGEKVFLECVQDMDHENMFWYRQDPGLGLRLIYFSYDVKMKEKGDIPEGYSVSREKKERFSLILESASTNQTSMYLCASSLVTAYEQYFGPGTRLTVT.

This rearrangement joins TRBV7-9 to TRBJ2-1, with D hard to call. From germline, CDR1 is SEHNR and CDR2 FQNEAQ (reference sequence). The CDR3 is made up of 13 amino acids. Between the trimmed V and J ends, which lost 0 bases and 15 bases, there was a span of 15 bases. In DNA, the CDR3 is TGTGCCAGCAGCTTAGCGCCGCCCGAACCACGGTTCTTC. Encoded protein: CASSLAPPEPRFF.

The chain carries TRBV28 and TRBJ2-1, with D tentatively TRBD1 or TRBD2 (5 bases each). Per germline, CDR1 MDHEN and CDR2 SYDVKM. V was clipped by 3 bases and J by 8 bases, with 14 bases between them. The CDR3 has 14 amino acids. For the CDR3, the DNA is TGTGCCAGCAGTTTGGGACCAGAGAGCTATGAGCAGTTCTTC. It is translated as CASSLGPESYEQFF.

This chain connects TRBV28 to TRBJ2-7, with 7 bases lining up with TRBD2. The CDR3 has 16 amino acids. V dropped 4 bases and J dropped 4; count of bases not matched to a gene: 13. The V gene's germline CDR1 is MDHEN and CDR2 SYDVKM. The chain's CDR3 is CASSSDGEGGDYEQYF. The DNA of the CDR3 is TGTGCCAGCAGTTCGGATGGGGAGGGCGGGGATTACGAGCAGTACTTC.

This chain links TRBV7-8 with TRBJ1-4; D perhaps matches TRBD1 (6 bases). V shed 1 base and J shed 5 bases, with 14 bases lying between them. The CDR3 contains 16 residues. Per germline, CDR1 SGHVS and CDR2 FQNEAQ. The CDR3 nucleotides are TGTGCCAGCAGCTTAGATGCGGGGGGGCCAAATGAAAAACTGTTTTTT. Its protein is CASSLDAGGPNEKLFF.

This chain links TRBV7-9 with TRBJ2-1; 8 bases fit TRBD2. Germline CDR1 and CDR2: SEHNR and FQNEAQ (reference sequence). The CDR3 is made up of 16 amino acids. The V gene end was trimmed by 5 bases and the J gene end by 4 bases; junction bases not matched to a gene: 10. The DNA of the CDR3 is TGTGCCAGCAGCCTATTCCAGCGGGGGACGTACAATGAGCAGTTCTTC. This encodes CASSLFQRGTYNEQFF.

This chain joins TRBV6-1 and TRBJ1-5; 10 bases are a match to TRBD1. This CDR3 spans 16 amino acids. Germline loops: CDR1 MNHNS, CDR2 SASEGT. V trimming: 8 bases; J trimming: 0 bases; junction bases outside the gene matches: 7. CDR3 residues: CASDEGQGCSNQPQHF. The DNA for the CDR3 is TGTGCCAGCGACGAGGGACAGGGGTGTAGCAATCAGCCCCAGCATTTT.

The chain recombines TRBV9 with TRBJ1-1, with a possible D match to TRBD1 (6 bases). The V gene lost 3 bases and the J gene lost 1 base, with 10 bases spanning the gap. The CDR3 contains 14 residues. Germline CDR1 and CDR2: SGDLS and YYNGEE. In nucleotides, the CDR3 is TGTGCCAGCAGCGGAGGGGACACGAACACTGAAGCTTTCTTT. Protein sequence: CASSGGDTNTEAFF.

The chain has TRBV27 and TRBJ1-5; D not resolved. Germline assignment: CDR1 MNHEY and CDR2 SMNVEV (reference sequence). The CDR3 runs 13 residues. V was pared by 5 bases and J by 4 bases, with 9 bases between. CDR3 loop: CASSTDLNQPQHF. DNA for the CDR3: TGTGCCAGCAGTACGGACCTAAATCAGCCCCAGCATTTT.

This clonotype was seen once. This chain connects TRBV3-1 to TRBJ2-5, with 7 bases fitting TRBD2. V lost 5 bases, J lost 3 bases, and 6 bases stayed unmatched. This CDR3 contains 14 residues. From germline, CDR1 is LGHDT and CDR2 YNNKEL (reference sequence). The CDR3 DNA reads TGTGCCAGCAGCGGGCGGGGGAGAGAAGAGACCCAGTACTTC. This encodes CASSGRGREETQYF.

The chain employs TRBV6-5 and TRBJ1-2, with no clear D. CDR1 MNHEY and CDR2 SVGAGI come from the germline V gene. The CDR3 covers 17 residues. With 2 bases removed from V and 5 bases from J, the gap between germline ends came to 21 bases. Written as DNA, the CDR3 is TGTGCCAGCAGTTACCTCTCAGCTGATACACTTTCATATGGCTACACCTTC. Residues: CASSYLSADTLSYGYTF.

This clonotype was observed a few times. CDR3 DNA: TGTGCCAGCAGTACTCCGTCCTCCTCTAGCGGAATCTACGAGCAGTACTTC. Translating gives CASSTPSSSSGIYEQYF. This chain uses TRBV27 with TRBJ2-7; 7 bases map to TRBD2. The CDR3 loop spans 17 amino acids. V trimming: 5 bases; J trimming: 3 bases; junction bases outside the gene matches: 16. Per the germline V gene, CDR1 is MNHEY and CDR2 is SMNVEV (reference sequence).

The chain links TRBV7-9 to TRBJ2-7, with 7 bases that match TRBD1. The CDR3 contains 15 residues. V trimming: 3 bases; J trimming: 7 bases; junction bases outside the gene matches: 12. CDR1 is SEHNR, CDR2 FQNEAQ, per germline (reference sequence). The CDR3 DNA is TGTGCCAGCAGCTTGCATGAATTGACAGGGCGGGAGCAGTACTTC. Encoded protein: CASSLHELTGREQYF.